This T cell receptor beta chain was recovered during a study of T cells after posttransplantation cyclophosphamide (dated by TCRdb to 2016 to 2017). In terms of the full investigation: The study tracked T cell repertoire reconstitution by TRB sequencing after myeloablative bone marrow transplantation using posttransplantation cyclophosphamide as GVHD prophylaxis. TRB sequencing was performed on blood from all 34 PTCy patients with 1-year posttransplant specimens. TRB sequencing was also done on up to about 3 additional blood samples from 2 to 5.2 years after transplant in 3 patients, and on pretransplant blood from a handful of patients. Samples from 35 PTCy-treated patients and fewer than 20 related bone marrow donors of those patients were subjected to antigen receptor sequencing. Because TRA and TRB clonality correlated tightly in several samples, later TCR analyses were limited to TRB. Public TRB sequences were searched against a database of over 3,000 sequences associated with responses to pathogens, tumor antigens, self-antigens and alloantigens.

Genomic DNA was used for TRB sequencing, which was performed with the immunoSEQ assay at survey resolution or with the hsTCRB kit. Per the authors' processing: The immunoSEQ software handled initial read processing, and the LymphoSeq R package was used for repertoire analyses. Clonality was calculated as 1 minus normalized Shannon entropy, and the Gini coefficient was also calculated for each TRB dataset. To infer phenotypes in unsorted samples, TRB sequences from sorted subsets of the recipient or donor were mapped onto the unsorted samples of the same recipient. In TCRdb, the immuneACCESS table is reduced to in-frame sequences with V and J assigned. These tables do not hold every clone; where another copy was compared, an unresolved V gene accounts for under half, and the others remain unexplained. That table is the source of V, J and clone size, and D and trimming were worked out from the DNA. This sample has 4,000 to 6,000 clones in its table, and about four fifths of those were observed once. 4% to 5% of the sample rests with the top ten.

The full study reports these points: Across the 45 to 55 patients, TRB clonality was highly associated with recipient CMV seropositivity and CMV reactivation, and diversity with PTCy was similar to that in the CNI/methotrexate controls. The TRB repertoires of T cells infiltrating skin or the GI tract showed only limited overlap with the TRB repertoires found in blood. Donor-recipient similarity was low at 1-2 months but increased during the first year, and donor CD8+ memory clones often dominated later blood repertoires.

As for this clone: Its recognized antigen is unknown. The input lacks base qualities; no much larger clone sits a single base away.

The treatment or condition label, read with the paper, signifies: high-dose cyclophosphamide on days +3 and +4 as single-agent GVHD prophylaxis. PTCy patients received busulfan and fludarabine conditioning, a related or unrelated marrow graft, and cyclophosphamide on days +3 and +4. PTCy-treated patients were drawn from a prospective multi-institutional clinical trial. Mononuclear cells from peripheral blood and bone marrow were separated by Ficoll-Hypaque density centrifugation and then cryopreserved. The CDR3 goes from the cysteine to the phenylalanine over 13 residues. This entry keeps only the CDR3 DNA: 39 bases, framed from base 1. V was cut back by 7 bases and J by 2 bases, leaving a gap of 10 bases between them. CDR1 and CDR2 (MNHEY, SVGAGI) derive from the germline V gene.

The sample in question was PBMCs, obtained after allogeneic stem cell transplant with posttransplant cyclophosphamide. This sequence uses TRBV6-5 and TRBJ2-3; matching of 5 bases hints at TRBD1 as the D gene. The TCR originated in a male patient aged 50 to 59 who received an allogeneic stem cell transplant from a related donor and was CMV-positive. After a transplant, some T cells may be of graft donor origin. The CDR3 region has the sequence CASKQTATDTQYF. The DNA reads as follows: TGTGCCAGCAAGCAGACAGCCACAGATACGCAGTATTTT.